One sample yielded the 13 T cell receptor beta chains listed below, sequenced in a study of blood T cell repertoires in COVID-19. The repertoire was sequenced with immunoSEQ multiplex PCR; TCRdb's copy has only in-frame clones and lacks some. This table holds 210,000 or so clones, 84% found once. Sequencing was carried out using peripheral blood. These receptors originate from a woman of 80 years or more with COVID-19, enrolled during active disease.

The V call is TRBV5-1, the J call TRBJ2-7; no reliable D call. Trimming took off 5 bases at V and 3 bases at J, with 9 bases between the two ends. The CDR3 is 12 residues long. CDR1 is SGHRS and CDR2 is YFSETQ in the germline V gene. The CDR3 nucleotides are TGCGCCAGCAGAGCCTCCGTCTACGAGCAGTACTTC. It codes for CASRASVYEQYF.

The chain is built from TRBV7-9 and TRBJ1-2; tentative D call: TRBD1 (5 bases). Germline assignment: CDR1 SEHNR and CDR2 FQNEAQ (reference sequence). V was trimmed by 5 bases and J by 4 bases, leaving 11 bases between them. The CDR3 spans 13 residues. The CDR3 DNA reads TGTGCCAGCAGCCCAGAACAGGCCTATGGCTACACCTTC. This gives the protein CASSPEQAYGYTF.

The V call is TRBV7-8, the J call TRBJ1-1; 8 bases fit TRBD1. The CDR3 has 14 residues. V shed 5 bases and J 1 base; nucleotides not matched to a gene: 3. Germline CDR1 reads SGHVS; CDR2 reads FQNEAQ. CDR3 sequence reads: CASSLGQGNTEAFF. The CDR3 nucleotides read TGTGCCAGCAGCCTAGGACAGGGGAACACTGAAGCTTTCTTT.

The gene calls are TRBV6-1 and TRBJ1-1; 8 nucleotides agree with TRBD1. Germline loops: CDR1 MNHNS, CDR2 SASEGT. The CDR3 is 13 residues long. Trimming removed 2 bases from V and 6 bases from J; junction bases left unmatched: 2. CDR3 DNA sequence: TGTGCCAGCAGTGAATCAGGGGGCTCTGAAGCTTTCTTT. It encodes CASSESGGSEAFF.

V gene TRBV5-4 combines with J gene TRBJ2-7; unclear D gene. With 4 bases removed from V and 1 base from J, the gap between germline ends came to 12 bases. CDR1 is SGHNT, CDR2 YYREEE, per germline (reference sequence). The CDR3 is 14 amino acids. This CDR3 reads CASSLDSISYEQYF. The CDR3 bases are TGTGCCAGCAGCCTCGACTCGATTTCCTACGAGCAGTACTTC.

The V and J genes are TRBV28 and TRBJ1-6, with 11 bases aligning to TRBD1. Looked up from germline, CDR1 is MDHEN and CDR2 is SYDVKM. The junction had 1 base not matched to a gene; V was cut back by 3 bases and J by 9 bases. CDR3 length equals 14 residues. The CDR3 coding sequence is TGTGCCAGCAGTTTGGACAGGGGGCTTTCACCCCTCCACTTT. Protein sequence: CASSLDRGLSPLHF. Variable domain in full (rest from reference TRBV28 and TRBJ1-6): DVKVTQSSRYLVKRTGEKVFLECVQDMDHENMFWYRQDPGLGLRLIYFSYDVKMKEKGDIPEGYSVSREKKERFSLILESASTNQTSMYLCASSLDRGLSPLHFGNGTRLTVT.

The chain is built from TRBV21-1 and TRBJ2-5; TRBD2 is taken as the D call from the table, unchecked against the DNA. TRBV21-1 is a recognized pseudogene. The CDR3 spans 16 residues. CDR3 DNA sequence: TGTGCCAGCAGCGGTCTGGAGGGTCGGGAAGGAGAGACCCAGTACTTC. This translates into CASSGLEGREGETQYF.

This chain links TRBV19 with TRBJ1-1; D is ambiguous. The CDR3 totals 12 residues. CDR1 and CDR2 from the germline V gene are LNHDA and SQIVND (reference sequence). The V end was cut by 6 bases, the J end by 6 bases, with 11 bases between. The CDR3 DNA follows: TGTGCCAGTAGAATCGATCGGGCTGAAGCTTTCTTT. It translates to CASRIDRAEAFF.

The V and J genes are TRBV11-2 and TRBJ1-4; D unresolved. Trimming shortened V by 5 bases and J by 6 bases, and 16 bases separated the two germline ends. Germline V CDR1 and CDR2: SGHAT, FQNNGV. This CDR3 is built from 15 residues. In DNA, the CDR3 is TGTGCCAGCAGCCTGGGGAGGGCACATGATGAAAAACTGTTTTTT. Protein product: CASSLGRAHDEKLFF.

The count of this clone is one. CDR3 coding DNA: TGTGCCAGCAGTTTTTTCGGAGGTGAGCAGTTCTTC. Amino acid sequence: CASSFFGGEQFF. V is TRBV12-3 or TRBV12-4 and J is TRBJ2-1; possible D gene TRBD2, 5 bases. The CDR3 runs 12 residues. With 3 bases removed from V and 9 bases from J, the gap between germline ends came to 9 bases.

The sample holds a few counts of this clone. The chain recombines TRBV28 with TRBJ2-1; 8 bases map to TRBD2. The CDR3 is made up of 16 amino acids. Germline trimming cut 4 bases from V and 8 bases from J; bases unmatched to any gene: 13. Looked up from germline, CDR1 is MDHEN and CDR2 is SYDVKM. CDR3: CASSSSSGTRRHEQFF. DNA for the CDR3: TGTGCCAGCAGTTCTAGTAGCGGGACACGTAGGCATGAGCAGTTCTTC.

This chain links TRBV6-2 or TRBV6-3 with TRBJ2-7, with TRBD2 as a possible D gene (6 bases). V was clipped by 5 bases and J by 5 bases, with 25 bases between them. This CDR3 region has 17 residues. Germline CDR1 MNHEY, CDR2 SVGEGT. CDR3 region: CASSGTGTSPPGDEQYF. CDR3 coding DNA: TGTGCCAGCAGTGGGACGGGGACTTCTCCCCCGGGGGACGAGCAGTACTTC.

The CDR3 protein is CASSPGGGLRRYEQYF. The CDR3, as DNA: TGCGCCAGCAGCCCGGGCGGGGGCCTTAGGCGCTACGAGCAGTACTTC. The V gene is TRBV5-1, the J gene TRBJ2-7; TRBD2 might be the D (7 bases). The ends were cut back, 4 bases at V and 3 bases at J, with 20 bases in the middle. CDR1 is SGHRS, CDR2 YFSETQ, per germline. The CDR3 contains 16 residues. Together with reference TRBV5-1 and TRBJ2-7, the CDR3 gives the full variable domain: KAGVTQTPRYLIKTRGQQVTLSCSPISGHRSVSWYQQTPGQGLQFLFEYFSETQRNKGNFPGRFSGRQFSNSRSEMNVSTLELGDSALYLCASSPGGGLRRYEQYFGPGTRLTVT.